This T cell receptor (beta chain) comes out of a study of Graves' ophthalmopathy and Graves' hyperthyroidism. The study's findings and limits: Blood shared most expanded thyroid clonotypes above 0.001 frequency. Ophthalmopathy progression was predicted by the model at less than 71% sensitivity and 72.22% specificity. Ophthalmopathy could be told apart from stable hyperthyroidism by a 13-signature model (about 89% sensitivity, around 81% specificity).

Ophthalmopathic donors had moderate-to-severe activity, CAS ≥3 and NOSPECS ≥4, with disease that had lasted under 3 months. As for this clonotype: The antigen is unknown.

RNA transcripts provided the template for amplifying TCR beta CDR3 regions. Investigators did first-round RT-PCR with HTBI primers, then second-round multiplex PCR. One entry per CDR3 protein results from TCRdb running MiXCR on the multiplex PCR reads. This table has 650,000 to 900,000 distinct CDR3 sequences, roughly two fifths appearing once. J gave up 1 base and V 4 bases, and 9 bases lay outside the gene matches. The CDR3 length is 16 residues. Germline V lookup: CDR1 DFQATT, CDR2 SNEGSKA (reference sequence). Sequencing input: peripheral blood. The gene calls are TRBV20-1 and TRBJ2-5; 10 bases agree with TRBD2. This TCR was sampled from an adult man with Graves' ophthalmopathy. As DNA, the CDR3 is TGCAGTGCTATGGTCCCCAGACTAGCGGGCCAAGAGACCCAGTACTTC. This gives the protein CSAMVPRLAGQETQYF.